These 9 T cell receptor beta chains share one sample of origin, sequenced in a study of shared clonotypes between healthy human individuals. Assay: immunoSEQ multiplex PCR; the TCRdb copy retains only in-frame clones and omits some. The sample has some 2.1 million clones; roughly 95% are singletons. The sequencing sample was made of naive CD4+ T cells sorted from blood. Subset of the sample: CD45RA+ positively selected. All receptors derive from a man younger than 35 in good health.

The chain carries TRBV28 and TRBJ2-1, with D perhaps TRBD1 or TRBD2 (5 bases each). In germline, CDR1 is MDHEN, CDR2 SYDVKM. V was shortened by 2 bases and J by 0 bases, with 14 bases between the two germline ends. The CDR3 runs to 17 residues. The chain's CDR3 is CASSLSSGRSSYNEQFF. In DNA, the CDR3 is TGTGCCAGCAGTTTAAGTTCGGGGCGGAGCTCCTACAATGAGCAGTTCTTC.

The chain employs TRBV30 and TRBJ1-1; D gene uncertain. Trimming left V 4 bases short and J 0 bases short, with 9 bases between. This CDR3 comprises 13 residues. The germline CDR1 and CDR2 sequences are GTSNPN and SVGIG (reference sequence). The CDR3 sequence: CAWIDGVNTEAFF. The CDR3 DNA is TGTGCCTGGATCGACGGGGTGAACACTGAAGCTTTCTTT.

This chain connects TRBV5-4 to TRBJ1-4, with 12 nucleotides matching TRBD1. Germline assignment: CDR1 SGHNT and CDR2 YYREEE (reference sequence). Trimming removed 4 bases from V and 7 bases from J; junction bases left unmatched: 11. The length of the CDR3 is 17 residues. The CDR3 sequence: CASSHRGTGGAGEKLFF. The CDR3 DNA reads TGTGCCAGCAGCCACCGCGGGACAGGGGGCGCGGGTGAAAAACTGTTTTTT.

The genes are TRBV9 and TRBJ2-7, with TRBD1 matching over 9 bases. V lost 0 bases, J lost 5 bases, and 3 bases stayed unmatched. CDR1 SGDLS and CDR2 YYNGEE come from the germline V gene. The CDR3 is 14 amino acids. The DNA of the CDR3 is TGTGCCAGCAGCGTAGTGGGACAGGGTGACGAGCAGTACTTC. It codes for CASSVVGQGDEQYF.

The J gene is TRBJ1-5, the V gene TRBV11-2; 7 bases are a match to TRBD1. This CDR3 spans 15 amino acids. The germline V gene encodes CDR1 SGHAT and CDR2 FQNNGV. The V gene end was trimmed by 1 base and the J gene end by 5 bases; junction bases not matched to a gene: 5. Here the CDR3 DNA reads TGTGCCAGCAGCTTAGGGGACAGTACTTATCAGCCCCAGCATTTT. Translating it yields CASSLGDSTYQPQHF.

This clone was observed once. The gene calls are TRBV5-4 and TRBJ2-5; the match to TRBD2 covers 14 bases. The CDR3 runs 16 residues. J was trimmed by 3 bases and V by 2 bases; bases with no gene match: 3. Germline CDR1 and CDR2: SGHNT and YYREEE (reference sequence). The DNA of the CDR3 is TGTGCCAGCAGCTTTGGACTAGCGGGAGGAGAAGAGACCCAGTACTTC. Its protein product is CASSFGLAGGEETQYF.

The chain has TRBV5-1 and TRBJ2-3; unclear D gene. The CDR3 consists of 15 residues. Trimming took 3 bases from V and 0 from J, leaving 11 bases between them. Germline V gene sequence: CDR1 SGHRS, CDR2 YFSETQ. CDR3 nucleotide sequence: TGCGCCAGCAGCTCCGACCGAAGGAGCACAGATACGCAGTATTTT. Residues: CASSSDRRSTDTQYF.

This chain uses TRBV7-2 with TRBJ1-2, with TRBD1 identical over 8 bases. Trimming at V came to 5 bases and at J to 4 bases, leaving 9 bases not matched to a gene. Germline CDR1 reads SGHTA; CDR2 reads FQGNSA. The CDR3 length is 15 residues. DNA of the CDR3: TGTGCCAGCAGCCCACAGGGGGTACAGATCTATGGCTACACCTTC. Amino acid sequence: CASSPQGVQIYGYTF.

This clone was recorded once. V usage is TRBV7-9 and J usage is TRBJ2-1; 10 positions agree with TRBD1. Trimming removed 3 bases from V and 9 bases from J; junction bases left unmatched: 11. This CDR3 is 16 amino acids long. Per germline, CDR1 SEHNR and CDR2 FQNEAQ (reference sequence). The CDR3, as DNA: TGTGCCAGCAGCTTCTGGACAGGGGGGGCTAGAGGTGAGCAGTTCTTC. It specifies CASSFWTGGARGEQFF.